This paragraph reports one TCR beta chain. These data originate in a study of blood T cell repertoires in COVID-19. At the level of the study: Acute-phase and convalescent COVID-19 samples originated in the United States, Italy and Spain. In each case, the material was cDNA or gDNA derived from T cells, B-cell-depleted T cells, or PBMCs.

Per the study methods: Researchers report that nucleated cell counts were estimated from reference gene primer amplification. This table comes from immunoSEQ multiplex PCR, and its TCRdb copy is limited to in-frame clones, with some not included. The DNA gave D and trimming, while V, J and clone size come from that table. The sample yields tens of thousands of clones, more than 70% seen once. Per the germline V gene, CDR1 is MGHRA and CDR2 is YSYEKL. The CDR3 is made up of 13 amino acids. V gave up 8 bases and J gave up 5 bases, with 14 bases separating them. The sample taken for sequencing was peripheral blood. The receptor was isolated from a human donor in a cohort sampled during active COVID-19. The chain couples TRBV4-1 to TRBJ2-3, with a weak D call TRBD1 (6 bases). The CDR3 is CASEDRTQDTQYF. The CDR3 DNA reads TGCGCCAGCGAGGACAGAACTCAAGATACGCAGTATTTT.